This TCR beta chain was sequenced during a study of human T cells and chemical hapten exposure. Overall study: Patch tests delivered 0.01% DPC to the upper back and were evaluated at 6 days. Small pooled library volume differences chiefly drove per-sample TCR yield variation.

J gave up 1 base and V 4 bases, and 5 bases lay outside the gene matches. CDR1 and CDR2 (germline): SGHDT, YYEEEE. The CDR3 is 15 residues long. The time point denotes: pre-sensitization, week 0. Treatment: therapeutic diphenylcyclopropenone sensitization with weekly scalp DPC. The study's findings and limits: TCRs whose frequency exceeded 1 in 1000 remained the same following DPC sensitization. Since the donors had alopecia, their immune response may not be the same as that of healthy people.

In this sample, this clonotype turned up many times. Antigen unknown. TCRdb reprocessed the RACE reads with MiXCR, giving one entry per CDR3 protein. Of roughly 380,000 distinct CDR3 sequences listed, roughly 5.3% are singletons. The rearrangement joins TRBV5-6 to TRBJ2-7; the match to TRBD2 covers 10 bases. The clonotype was recovered from a woman aged 50 to 65 with alopecia areata. Some clones in this sample may be carry-over from other donors' samples. The sample was whole blood, taken in connection with sensitization to the hapten diphenylcyclopropenone (DPC). Here the CDR3 DNA reads TGTGCCAGCAGCAATGGACTAGCGGTTTCCTACGAGCAGTACTTC. The encoded protein is CASSNGLAVSYEQYF. Supplemented by reference TRBV5-6 and TRBJ2-7, the full variable domain reads DAGVTQSPTHLIKTRGQQVTLRCSPKSGHDTVSWYQQALGQGPQFIFQYYEEEERQRGNFPDRFSGHQFPNYSSELNVNALLLGDSALYLCASSNGLAVSYEQYFGPGTRLTVT.